This T cell receptor beta chain derives from a study of T cells expressing NK-cell markers (dated by TCRdb to the early 2020s). Describing the broader study: Three sorted T-cell subsets (CD3+CD56+NKG2C+, CD3+CD56+NKG2C- and CD3+CD56-NKG2C+) from roughly 8 donors had their TCR beta-chain repertoires profiled. Among the eight sequenced donors, only one was HCMV-seronegative, while the other seven were HCMV-seropositive. The eight sequenced donors were randomly selected healthy volunteers, three men and five women. The libraries were sequenced on Illumina HiSeq 2000/2500, MiSeq or NextSeq, producing 2 x 150 bp reads.

To determine HCMV serostatus, a commercial ELISA kit was used to detect HCMV-specific IgG in serum. Ficoll density gradient centrifugation was used to isolate peripheral blood mononuclear cells from blood. Turning to this clonotype: Its antigen remains unidentified.

Points the paper makes about the study in general: Those dominant clonotypes were again the most abundant among CD3+CD56-NKG2C+ cells in a few donors, at roughly 25-60.1%. It remained unclear whether the expanded NKG2C-expressing T cell clones were specific for HCMV antigens. In over five donors, the dominant CD3+CD56+NKG2C+ clonotypes were among the top 10 CD8+ clonotypes and accounted for about 1.0-7.5% of CD8+ T cells.

Including cysteine and phenylalanine, the CDR3 has 15 amino acids. The nucleotide record is missing. The germline V gene encodes CDR1 LGHDT and CDR2 YNNKEL (reference sequence). These reads were obtained on an Illumina HiSeq 2000. The TCR beta cDNA libraries were made using 5'RACE template switching, a step that added both a universal primer site and unique molecular identifiers. cDNA synthesis was primed from the TCR beta constant segment and was followed by two successive PCR amplification steps. Under the source paper's analysis protocol: MIGEC was used to demultiplex reads and group reads by UMI, and MiTCR was used to assemble and quantify clonotypes. To remove erroneous sequences, TCR cDNA sequences were retained only when supported by two or more reads. The tcR package was used for downstream repertoire analysis, and clonotypes were matched between fractions using CDR3 nucleotide sequence together with V segment. VDJmatch was used to annotate antigen specificity against VDJdb, with one amino acid substitution in CDR3 permitted. After the reads were reprocessed by TCRdb, one entry was made per CDR3 protein sequence, with no DNA. Here the V and J calls rest on TCRdb's processing, not on the authors' analysis. In this sample's table one finds a few hundred thousand distinct CDR3 sequences. The top ten hold 1.4% of the sample.

The sequencing sample was made of blood T cells: a sorted CD56 or NKG2C T cell subset, CD4+ or CD8+ T cells, or bulk PBMC T cells (not recorded which). The chain is encoded by TRBV3-1 joined to TRBJ2-5; TCRdb's D call of TRBD2 is untestable without DNA. The receptor's source is a woman aged 45 to 65 in good health. Donor details come from another sample of the same person, matched by shared clones. CDR3 sequence: CASSQTSGNVKTQYF.